Sequencing of this T cell receptor (beta chain) was carried out in a study of cytomegalovirus exposure and HLA in healthy donors (dated by TCRdb to the late 2010s). Turning to the overall study: An earlier analysis of roughly 610 of the donors reported roughly 300 Gb of sequence data and 117 million unique TCR beta sequences obtained from 150 million to 200 million T cells. Donor age, sex, ethnicity and CMV serostatus were collected together with the repertoire data. All discovery cohort repertoires had been generated on a single sequencing platform. Among the approximately 400 genotyped donors, approximately 82% belonged to the genetic ancestry cluster associated with self-reported Caucasian donors. To predict cytomegalovirus infection status, the study brought together high-throughput TCR immunosequencing, statistical association of individual TCRs with disease status, and machine learning. Class I and class II HLA loci were covered by the typing at four-digit resolution. A later analysis re-analyzed previously published TCR beta repertoires from roughly 630 donors and added high-resolution HLA genotyping to study TCR occurrence patterns. In the later analysis, no new phenotypic data were used to find candidate immune exposures; instead, reliance was placed on TCR beta sequences and their occurrence across donors. The study aimed to test whether signatures of past pathogen exposure could be identified by cataloging public T cell receptors. The study used immunosequencing to profile the T cell repertoires of approximately 640 subjects and linked those repertoires to cytomegalovirus serostatus. Genome-wide SNP genotypes for about three fifths of the roughly 670 donors were used in a later genetic analysis, which treated that subset as a discovery cohort. An earlier analysis of about 600 of the donors used high-throughput TCR beta sequencing to judge whether each TCR beta V gene segment behaved as functional or pseudogenic. Besides the first cohort of 500 to 700 subjects, a separate validation cohort made up of roughly 130 different subjects was used. A few DR-DQ haplotypes were handled as single units for association and clustering because linkage in the cohort was strong. Around 330 gigabases of sequencing data and around 85 million unique TCR sequences made up an early release that covered under 750 HLA-typed donors. The number of donors typed differed by locus, with about 629-630 for A, B, C, DRB1 and DQB1, roughly 550 for DQA1, 606 for DPA1, and some 470 for DPB1. Among some 400 genotyped donors of the cohort, an average of approximately 240,000 unique TCR beta nucleotide sequences was sequenced per donor, of which 15% to 20% were non-productive. What the study reported, not specific to this receptor: According to a later analysis, parvovirus B19, influenza, CMV and Epstein-Barr virus appeared linked to several top co-occurrence clusters. A further reported finding was that TCR beta sequences accurately predicted the HLA-A and HLA-B alleles for most subjects in the first cohort. Correlated functional status among segregating V segments might be attributable to linkage disequilibrium, but an unknown experimental factor could not be ruled out. Most CMV-associated TCR beta chains appeared to be HLA-restricted in a later analysis, and the HLA associations seemed to be driven largely by CMV exposure. The earlier analysis of a few hundred of the donors excluded roughly 17 rarely observed V segments, including chromosome 9 orphons, because counts were too low. Compared with equally common non-associated chains, HLA-associated TCR beta chains in a later analysis were more clonally expanded and had lower generation probabilities. In a later analysis, TCR association rates were found to vary across HLA loci, with the most associated TCRs seen for DRB1 alleles and the fewest for HLA-C alleles. When HLA alleles, especially DR and DQ, strongly co-occurred, TCR associations were difficult to assign to individual alleles. A later genetic analysis associated a missense DCLRE1C variant with V-gene and J-gene trimming of TCR beta chains, and an independent cohort replicated the association. The only immune exposure information available for the cohort was CMV serostatus. At a false discovery rate of 0.05, a later analysis linked under 20,000 TCR beta sequences to specific HLA alleles. In an earlier analysis of 500 to 650 of the donors, most TCR beta V segments appeared in productive rearrangements about 90% or about 30% of the time, broadly matching IMGT annotations. The classifier was reported to diagnose cytomegalovirus status with high specificity and sensitivity in both the original cohort and the validation cohort. The sequencing pipeline was judged likely to have produced a cluster of highly shared sequence variants as a technical artifact. The presence/absence analyses assumed that sequencing depth was roughly uniform across donors, and that assumption may not be true. Some IMGT-functional V segments, including TRBV6-2 and TRBV6-3, could not be distinguished by the 87-base-pair reads and were therefore excluded. Because some donors lacked HLA typing at each locus, the association tests relied only on the typed subset. A total of 150 or so TCR beta chains were listed by the study as associated with cytomegalovirus. Most TCR sequences were observed very rarely across donors, whereas some public TCRs were present in many individuals. The authors suggested that the approach could potentially be extended to other disease states and immunological phenotypes. In this cohort, only TCR beta chains were sequenced, and detectable features were limited by the absence of alpha or paired-chain data. In vitro tests confirmed that three of the cytomegalovirus-associated TCR beta chains recognize cytomegalovirus antigens. According to a later genetic analysis, donors in an Asian-associated ancestry cluster had fewer N-insertions in productive TCRs than the approximately 650-donor mean.

The cohort was made up of approximately 700 healthy bone marrow donors. At the time of sampling, every cohort member was nominally healthy, though immune exposures that went unrecorded were likely present. The donor tested CMV seropositive, placing the donor among the 289 seropositive members of the cohort. Each donor provided a peripheral blood sample, and peripheral blood mononuclear cells were used for TCR beta sequencing. The Qiagen DNeasy Blood Extraction Kit was used to extract genomic DNA from the blood cell samples. CDR1 and CDR2 are read off the germline V gene as MNHEY and SVGAGI. The CDR3 spans 15 residues, from the cysteine through the phenylalanine. Only CDR3 DNA remains: 45 bases, in frame from the first base. V drops 5 bases and J drops 0 bases, leaving 12 bases in between. Library method: the immunoSEQ multiplex PCR assay. For the multiplex PCR, a mixture combining 60 forward primers for TCR Vbeta segments and 13 reverse primers for TCR Jbeta segments was used. The CDR3 region of rearranged TCR beta genes was amplified from genomic DNA by a multiplex PCR assay. The Illumina HiSeq System was used to sequence the amplified TCR beta libraries as 87-base-pair reads. Under the source paper's analysis protocol: A later analysis counted some 80 million unique TCR beta chains across the 650 to 800 repertoires, and some 11 million of these chains were shared by at least two donors. To remove PCR and sequencing errors, raw reads were error-corrected and collapsed into unique sequences using a nearest-neighbor algorithm that merged closely related sequences. Alignment of CDR3 sequences to IMGT reference sequences was used to assign V, D and J gene segments. Each retained sequence needed at least a six-nucleotide match to both a V gene segment and a J gene segment. A rearrangement was called productive if the CDR3 had no stop codons and remained in frame with V and J, and every other rearrangement was called non-productive. CDR3 was defined by IMGT convention, running from the second conserved V-encoded cysteine to the conserved J-encoded phenylalanine. The earlier analysis of about 590 of the donors excluded sequences that lacked an unambiguous match to a single V gene segment. In an earlier analysis of approximately 610 of the donors, V segments were called functional above 56.7% productive rearrangements and were called segregating when the between-donor standard deviation exceeded 5%. A statistical classification framework was developed to diagnose cytomegalovirus status using the catalog of TCR beta chain sequences. A later analysis assigned V and J genes by comparing TCR nucleotide sequences with IMGT/GENE-DB human TR gene sequences. A later analysis assigned CDR3 sequences and most-parsimonious VDJ recombination scenarios with the TCRdist pipeline. In a later analysis, each TCR beta chain was defined by its CDR3 amino acid sequence together with its V-gene family, and reads without a unique V-gene family were excluded. To address suspected cross-contamination and a sequencing artifact, a later analysis removed a few hundred highly shared, low-generation-probability nucleotide sequences. For each public chain, a later analysis derived a clonal expansion index from normalized ranks of inferred template counts within each repertoire. Generation probabilities in a later analysis came from a VDJ recombination model fitted to out-of-frame rearrangements, and those results were checked against IGoR. A later analysis scored TCR-TCR, TCR-HLA and TCR-CMV co-occurrence with hypergeometric tests, applying a repertoire-size bias correction to TCR pairs. False discovery rates were estimated in a later analysis by permuting HLA or CMV assignments 20 times. In a later analysis, co-occurring TCRs were grouped with DBSCAN, and TCRdist sequence similarity was added when clustering was performed within HLA-allele-positive subsets. Co-occurrence clustering excluded repertoires with fewer than 30,000 or more than 120,000 public chains, plus five with anomalous nucleotide sharing. TCRdb obtained this table from immuneACCESS and retained in-frame rearrangements with V and J assigned. These tables miss some clones; where compared with another copy, unresolved V genes account for less than half of the shortfall, and the remainder is unexplained. That table is the source of V, J and clone size, and D and trimming were worked out from the DNA. The sample table records approximately 150,000 clones; roughly 78% of these occur just once. The biggest ten clones account for approximately 6% of the sample.

This clone has only one observation. Its specific antigen is unknown. Per-base quality was not reported, and no clone a single base away is much larger than it. Recombination joined TRBV6-5 with TRBJ2-3; the D gene is possibly TRBD2, with 6 bases matching. This TCR derives from a man aged 50-59 years in good health and CMV-seropositive. The material sequenced was PBMCs. CDR3 sequence: CASSQRDSSTDTQYF. The sequence in DNA is TGTGCCAGCAGTCAACGGGACTCCAGCACAGATACGCAGTATTTT.